This passage covers 21 T cell receptor beta chains from one sample sequenced in a study of CD8+CD57+ T cells in acquired aplastic anemia. Only patients with CD8+CD57+ cell expansion on flow cytometry were chosen for sequencing. The template used for profiling TCR beta VDJ and CDR3 was genomic DNA. Each CDR3 protein gets one entry after TCRdb re-called the reads with MiXCR. The table has some 180,000 distinct CDR3 sequences, 45% to 60% seen once. Specimen: sorted CD4+, CD8+, or CD8+CD57+ T cells (not recorded which) from PBMCs. Every receptor here comes from a human donor with aplastic anemia.

This clonotype showed up just a few times. The chain couples TRBV19 to TRBJ1-1; unclear D gene. Germline-derived CDR1 and CDR2 are LNHDA and SQIVND (reference sequence). V shed 5 bases and J shed 0 bases, with 13 bases lying between them. The CDR3 totals 15 residues. This CDR3 reads CASSPRGRLNTEAFF. The CDR3 nucleotides read TGTGCCAGTAGTCCGAGAGGACGCCTGAACACTGAAGCTTTCTTT. Looking up the rest from reference TRBV19 and TRBJ1-1 gives the full variable domain: DGGITQSPKYLFRKEGQNVTLSCEQNLNHDAMYWYRQDPGQGLRLIYYSQIVNDFQKGDIAEGYSVSREKKESFPLTVTSAQKNPTAFYLCASSPRGRLNTEAFFGQGTRLTVV.

This clonotype appeared many times. The CDR3 region is CASSERGVGEKLFF. DNA for the CDR3: TGTGCCAGCAGTGAACGGGGGGTTGGGGAAAAACTGTTTTTT. The chain uses TRBV25-1 and TRBJ1-4; tentatively, D is TRBD1 (5 bases). Trimming took 2 bases from V and 8 from J, leaving 12 bases between them. The V gene's germline CDR1 is MGHDK and CDR2 SYGVNS. This CDR3 is 14 amino acids long.

The chain links TRBV11-1 to TRBJ2-2, with TRBD1 matching 8 bases. The CDR3 has 17 amino acids. Germline V CDR1 and CDR2: SGHAT, FQDESV (reference sequence). The V segment lost 1 base and the J segment 4 bases; nucleotides outside the gene matches: 8. CDR3 nucleotides: TGTGCCAGCAGCTTAGGCCGACAGGGGTTAGGCACCGGGGAGCTGTTTTTT. This codes for CASSLGRQGLGTGELFF. Full variable domain (rest looked up from reference TRBV11-1 and TRBJ2-2): EAEVAQSPRYKITEKSQAVAFWCDPISGHATLYWYRQILGQGPELLVQFQDESVVDDSQLPKDRFSAERLKGVDSTLKIQPAELGDSAMYLCASSLGRQGLGTGELFFGEGSRLTVL.

Comment on this clonotype: No DNA is shown, since the ends of the CDR3 on it are uncertain; the CDR3 is the one TCRdb lists. The CDR3 sequence: CTSVPASGGQETQYF. The rearrangement uses TRBV19 and TRBJ2-5; TRBD1 is the table's D call and was not checked against the DNA. With termini counted, the CDR3 has 15 amino acids. The V gene's germline CDR1 is LNHDA and CDR2 SQIVND (reference sequence).

This clonotype was counted a few times. The chain carries TRBV10-3 and TRBJ1-3; D remains unclear. Germline lookup yields CDR1 ENHRY and CDR2 SYGVKD. The CDR3 sequence is 17 residues long. V gave up 10 bases and J gave up 1 base, with 23 bases separating them. CDR3 nucleotides: TGTGCCAGCAGCCCCGTGGGGTCCAGCAGGTCTGGAAACACCATATATTTT. It encodes CASSPVGSSRSGNTIYF.

The V and J genes are TRBV7-2 and TRBJ1-2; D unresolved. V was cut by 4 bases and J by 4 bases, with 10 bases left in between. This CDR3 is 13 amino acids long. The germline V gene encodes CDR1 SGHTA and CDR2 FQGNSA. CDR3 region: CASSWRWTYGYTF. The DNA of the CDR3 is TGTGCCAGCAGCTGGAGGTGGACCTATGGCTACACCTTC.

The chain couples TRBV19 to TRBJ1-3; no firm D call. This CDR3 region has 14 residues. Germline V gene data show CDR1 as LNHDA and CDR2 as SQIVND (reference sequence). With 9 bases removed from V and 0 bases from J, the gap between germline ends came to 12 bases. In DNA form, the CDR3 reads TGTGCCAGCGCCCTCCGTCACTCTGGAAACACCATATATTTT. This gives the protein CASALRHSGNTIYF.

This clonotype is medium-sized (0.01 to 0.1%) in the sample. The J gene is TRBJ1-2, the V gene TRBV10-3; D unresolved. Germline values: CDR1 ENHRY, CDR2 SYGVKD. V lost 10 bases and J lost 8, with 11 bases in between. The length of the CDR3 is 10 residues. CDR3 region: CATRTGGYTF. The CDR3 bases are TGTGCCACTAGGACCGGGGGCTACACCTTC.

The chain has TRBV10-3 and TRBJ2-2; no reliable D call. V was clipped by 4 bases and J by 6 bases, with 6 bases between them. In germline, CDR1 is ENHRY, CDR2 SYGVKD. The length of the CDR3 is 12 residues. The CDR3 DNA reads as TGTGCCATCAGTGCCTGGGCCGGGGAGCTGTTTTTT. It specifies CAISAWAGELFF.

With respect to this clonotype: This sequence may be a read error, since a much larger clone differs from it by one base. This rearrangement joins TRBV11-1 to TRBJ2-7; the match to TRBD1 covers 10 bases. CDR3 length: 17 amino acids. The germline gives CDR1 SGHAT, CDR2 FQDESV (reference sequence). CDR3 DNA: TGTGCCTGCAGCTTAGTGACAGGGGGCCGGAGCTCCTACGAGCAGTACTTC. It translates to CACSLVTGGRSSYEQYF.

V is TRBV7-8 and J is TRBJ2-1; D gene ambiguous. Germline CDR1 reads SGHVS; CDR2 reads FQNEAQ. Trimming left V 8 bases short and J 6 bases short, with 14 bases between. This CDR3 contains 13 residues. CDR3 protein: CASSLATSNEQFF. CDR3 DNA sequence: TGTGCCAGCTCGCTCGCCACCTCCAATGAGCAGTTCTTC.

The sample holds a few counts of this clonotype. The chain carries TRBV24-1 and TRBJ1-6; possible D gene TRBD1, 5 bases. The CDR3 runs to 14 residues. The V gene lost 4 bases and the J gene lost 9 bases, with 12 bases spanning the gap. Germline CDR1 and CDR2: KGHDR and SFDVKD. The CDR3 is CATSEAGLGSPLHF. CDR3 nucleotide sequence: TGTGCCACCAGTGAGGCAGGGCTAGGTTCACCCCTCCACTTT.

This clonotype appeared many times. The rearrangement uses TRBV29-1 and TRBJ2-7, with 10 bases that match TRBD1. V shed 5 bases and J 0 bases; nucleotides not matched to a gene: 4. CDR1 and CDR2 from the germline V gene are SQVTM and ANQGSEA. CDR3 length: 14 amino acids. CDR3 in amino acids: CSVWGTGVSYEQYF. In DNA form, the CDR3 reads TGCAGCGTTTGGGGGACAGGGGTCTCCTACGAGCAGTACTTC.

The rearrangement links TRBV11-2 to TRBJ1-2; 9 positions match TRBD1. Trimming removed 5 bases from V and 5 bases from J; junction bases left unmatched: 15. This CDR3 comprises 17 residues. The germline CDR1 and CDR2 sequences are SGHAT and FQNNGV. The CDR3, as DNA: TGTGCCAGCAGCCCCATCCGGCGGACAGGGGTGAGGTATGGCTACACCTTC. As protein: CASSPIRRTGVRYGYTF.

This clonotype was counted ten times or more. This may stem from a read error, because a much larger clone lies one nucleotide away. The rearrangement joins TRBV10-1 to TRBJ1-5; 9 bases match TRBD1. The V gene's germline CDR1 is WNHNN and CDR2 SYGVQD (reference sequence). This CDR3 spans 15 amino acids. The CDR3: CVSRKQGASNQPQHF. The CDR3 DNA sequence: TGCGTCAGCAGGAAACAGGGGGCGAGCAATCAGCCCCAGCATTTT.

The table lists this clonotype with many counts. J is TRBJ2-3 and V is TRBV7-9, with 7 bases identical to TRBD1. CDR1 and CDR2 (germline): SEHNR, FQNEAQ (reference sequence). The CDR3 sequence is 12 residues long. CDR3 DNA: TGTGCAGCACAGGGGCTTGCCGATACGCAGTATTTT. It encodes CAAQGLADTQYF.

This clonotype appeared a single time. The rearrangement links TRBV25-1 to TRBJ2-2; unclear D gene. The CDR3 is 15 residues long. Germline lookup yields CDR1 MGHDK and CDR2 SYGVNS. Between the trimmed V and J ends, which lost 4 bases and 2 bases, there was a span of 11 bases. CDR3 sequence (DNA): TGTGCCAGCAGTGGCCGAATTTCAAACACCGGGGAGCTGTTTTTT. Translating it yields CASSGRISNTGELFF.

This clonotype was seen repeatedly, ten times or more. The chain uses TRBV19 and TRBJ2-7, with 12 bases fitting TRBD2. CDR3 size: 16 residues. Germline V CDR1 and CDR2: LNHDA, SQIVND (reference sequence). Losses at the gene ends were 7 bases for V and 0 bases for J; bases not matched to a gene: 7. The CDR3 nucleotides are TGTGCCAGTAAAGGACTAGCGGGGCCGAGCTCCTACGAGCAGTACTTC. As protein: CASKGLAGPSSYEQYF.

The gene calls are TRBV2 and TRBJ1-1, with 10 bases matching TRBD1. The CDR3 runs 15 residues. Germline CDR1 reads SNHLY; CDR2 reads FYNNEI. V shed 1 base and J 5 bases; nucleotides not matched to a gene: 4. CDR3 region: CASSEVRTGGTEAFF. CDR3 bases: TGTGCCAGCAGTGAAGTCAGGACAGGGGGAACTGAAGCTTTCTTT.

As to this clonotype: A much larger clone sits a single nucleotide away, making a read error possible. CDR3 nucleotides: TGTGCCACCAGCAAAACAGGGGGCGCGAGTGATGGCTACACCTTC. It specifies CATSKTGGASDGYTF. The V and J genes are TRBV15 and TRBJ1-2; 9 bases fit TRBD1. This CDR3 has 15 amino acids. Unmatched junction bases numbered 9, after V lost 4 bases and J lost 6 bases. Germline V gene lookup returns CDR1 LNHNV and CDR2 YYDKDF (reference sequence).

V is TRBV5-6 and J is TRBJ2-2, with 8 bases lining up with TRBD2. The CDR3 has 15 residues. From germline, CDR1 is SGHDT and CDR2 YYEEEE. The V gene end was trimmed by 0 bases and the J gene end by 6 bases; junction bases not matched to a gene: 4. The DNA for the CDR3 is TGTGCCAGCAGCTTGGTCGCTAGCGGGTCCGGGGAGCTGTTTTTT. Protein sequence: CASSLVASGSGELFF. The full variable domain, rest sourced from reference TRBV5-6 and TRBJ2-2, is DAGVTQSPTHLIKTRGQQVTLRCSPKSGHDTVSWYQQALGQGPQFIFQYYEEEERQRGNFPDRFSGHQFPNYSSELNVNALLLGDSALYLCASSLVASGSGELFFGEGSRLTVL.